Each of the 15 T cell receptor beta chains below was sequenced from the same sample in a study of memory CD4+ T cells and cytomegalovirus serostatus. TCRdb's table, derived via immunoSEQ multiplex PCR, lists solely in-frame clones and lacks some. The data contain around 49,000 clones, roughly three quarters of them singletons. The sort gate was single viable CD3+CD4+CD8-CD45RO+ cells for memory CD4+ T cells. The sequenced sample was memory CD4+ T cells from blood. The receptors here all came from an adult in good health and CMV-seronegative.

This chain uses TRBV7-8 with TRBJ2-7, with D tentatively TRBD2 (6 bases). Trimming pared 5 bases from V and 5 bases from J, leaving 19 bases between. The CDR3 consists of 15 residues. Germline V gene lookup returns CDR1 SGHVS and CDR2 FQNEAQ. The CDR3: CASSRTGTGLDEQYF. In DNA form, the CDR3 reads TGTGCCAGCAGCCGTACCGGGACTGGGCTAGACGAGCAGTACTTC.

The V gene is TRBV27, the J gene TRBJ2-7; the match to TRBD2 covers 11 bases. The junction had 9 bases not matched to a gene; V was cut back by 5 bases and J by 6 bases. Germline-derived CDR1 and CDR2 are MNHEY and SMNVEV (reference sequence). The CDR3 contains 15 residues. CDR3 residues: CASSPPLLAGGEQYF. CDR3 nucleotide sequence: TGTGCCAGCAGTCCTCCCTTGCTAGCGGGGGGCGAGCAGTACTTC.

This chain connects TRBV28 to TRBJ1-4; possibly TRBD1 for D (5 bases). The CDR3 runs to 15 residues. CDR1 and CDR2 (germline): MDHEN, SYDVKM. V gave up 5 bases and J gave up 4 bases, with 14 bases separating them. The CDR3 sequence: CASSKGGTINEKLFF. In DNA, the CDR3 is TGTGCCAGCAGTAAAGGAGGGACCATTAATGAAAAACTGTTTTTT.

The chain employs TRBV5-6 and TRBJ2-1; 9 bases align to TRBD1. Trimming took 0 bases from V and 7 from J; bases not matched to a gene: 2. In germline, CDR1 is SGHDT, CDR2 YYEEEE. The CDR3 has 14 amino acids. CDR3 sequence: CASSLDRGPNEQFF. The CDR3, as DNA: TGTGCCAGCAGCTTGGACAGGGGGCCAAATGAGCAGTTCTTC.

This chain connects TRBV6-6 to TRBJ1-2; TRBD1 aligns across 7 bases. With V trimmed by 5 bases and J by 12 bases, 12 bases remained unmatched. Germline CDR1 MNHNY, CDR2 SVGAGI (reference sequence). This CDR3 is built from 13 residues. The CDR3 is CASSPYDRVFNTF. CDR3 DNA sequence: TGTGCCAGCAGTCCCTATGACAGGGTATTCAACACCTTC.

The chain recombines TRBV5-1 with TRBJ1-2, with 9 bases fitting TRBD1. This CDR3 has 13 residues. Germline V lookup: CDR1 SGHRS, CDR2 YFSETQ. J was trimmed by 6 bases and V by 4 bases; bases with no gene match: 4. The CDR3: CASSLRQGDGYTF. DNA for the CDR3: TGCGCCAGCAGCCTTCGACAGGGGGATGGCTACACCTTC.

The rearrangement uses TRBV2 and TRBJ1-1, with TRBD1 matching 7 bases. Germline assignment: CDR1 SNHLY and CDR2 FYNNEI. V shed 5 bases, J shed 4 bases, and the junction held 10 bases outside the gene matches. The CDR3 spans 15 residues. For the CDR3, the DNA is TGTGCCAGCAGTCCAAGAACAGGGGAATCCACTGAAGCTTTCTTT. It yields the protein CASSPRTGESTEAFF.

The chain joins TRBV28 to TRBJ2-7; 9 bases align to TRBD1. The CDR3 consists of 16 residues. The junction had 12 bases not matched to a gene; V was cut back by 6 bases and J by 3 bases. Germline assignment: CDR1 MDHEN and CDR2 SYDVKM. In nucleotides, the CDR3 is TGTGCCAGCAGCAGCCTTTCCGGGACAGGGATCTACGAGCAGTACTTC. Translation: CASSSLSGTGIYEQYF.

This chain uses TRBV27 with TRBJ1-2, with 7 bases that match TRBD1. Germline assignment: CDR1 MNHEY and CDR2 SMNVEV (reference sequence). This CDR3 spans 12 amino acids. Trimming at V came to 5 bases and at J to 8 bases, leaving 5 bases not matched to a gene. The CDR3 sequence: CASSPRQGGYTF. Here the CDR3 DNA reads TGTGCCAGCAGTCCCCGACAGGGCGGCTACACCTTC.

The chain has TRBV5-4 and TRBJ2-5; TRBD2 might be the D (6 bases). V was shortened by 4 bases and J by 5 bases, with 9 bases between the two germline ends. Germline CDR1 and CDR2: SGHNT and YYREEE (reference sequence). The CDR3 is 12 residues long. Here the CDR3 reads CASSRGLETQYF. DNA for the CDR3: TGTGCCAGCAGCCGGGGACTGGAGACCCAGTACTTC.

The chain couples TRBV7-3 to TRBJ2-6; tentative D call: TRBD2 (5 bases). Germline V lookup: CDR1 SGHTA, CDR2 FQGTGA. CDR3 size: 18 residues. V shed 5 bases and J shed 0 bases, with 17 bases lying between them. CDR3 loop: CASSAYGGRGSGANVLTF. The CDR3 DNA sequence: TGTGCCAGCAGCGCCTATGGAGGAAGAGGCTCTGGGGCCAACGTCCTGACTTTC.

V gene TRBV7-9 combines with J gene TRBJ2-2; the D gene is possibly TRBD2 (6 bases). The CDR3 consists of 14 residues. CDR1 and CDR2 from the germline V gene are SEHNR and FQNEAQ (reference sequence). Trimming took off 3 bases at V and 5 bases at J, with 10 bases between the two ends. In DNA form, the CDR3 reads TGTGCCAGCAGCTTGAGCCGGGAGACCGGGGAGCTGTTTTTT. Its protein product is CASSLSRETGELFF. The variable domain in full, with the rest retrieved from reference TRBV7-9 and TRBJ2-2, is DTGVSQNPRHKITKRGQNVTFRCDPISEHNRLYWYRQTLGQGPEFLTYFQNEAQLEKSRLLSDRFSAERPKGSFSTLEIQRTEQGDSAMYLCASSLSRETGELFFGEGSRLTVL.

V is TRBV28 and J is TRBJ2-1; TRBD1 aligns across 9 bases. This CDR3 has 14 residues. Unmatched junction bases numbered 3, after V lost 6 bases and J lost 3 bases. Germline V CDR1 and CDR2: MDHEN, SYDVKM. CDR3 DNA sequence: TGTGCCAGCAGCACAGGGGGCGACTACAATGAGCAGTTCTTC. It yields the protein CASSTGGDYNEQFF.

This clone has just one count. The chain carries TRBV20-1 and TRBJ2-1, with D uncertain. Germline CDR1 DFQATT, CDR2 SNEGSKA (reference sequence). With 0 bases removed from V and 12 bases from J, the gap between germline ends came to 9 bases. The CDR3 is 11 amino acids. The CDR3 region has the DNA TGCAGTGCTAGAGAGGGCCCGGGGCAGTTCTTC. Translation: CSAREGPGQFF.

This chain joins TRBV19 and TRBJ1-1; 7 bases align to TRBD1. The V segment lost 2 bases and the J segment 6 bases; nucleotides outside the gene matches: 9. The CDR3 spans 15 residues. From germline, CDR1 is LNHDA and CDR2 SQIVND (reference sequence). The CDR3 nucleotides are TGTGCCAGTAGTATAATTCCAGGGGGAATTTCTGAAGCTTTCTTT. Its protein is CASSIIPGGISEAFF. Using reference TRBV19 and TRBJ1-1 for the parts outside the CDR3, the full variable domain is DGGITQSPKYLFRKEGQNVTLSCEQNLNHDAMYWYRQDPGQGLRLIYYSQIVNDFQKGDIAEGYSVSREKKESFPLTVTSAQKNPTAFYLCASSIIPGGISEAFFGQGTRLTVV.